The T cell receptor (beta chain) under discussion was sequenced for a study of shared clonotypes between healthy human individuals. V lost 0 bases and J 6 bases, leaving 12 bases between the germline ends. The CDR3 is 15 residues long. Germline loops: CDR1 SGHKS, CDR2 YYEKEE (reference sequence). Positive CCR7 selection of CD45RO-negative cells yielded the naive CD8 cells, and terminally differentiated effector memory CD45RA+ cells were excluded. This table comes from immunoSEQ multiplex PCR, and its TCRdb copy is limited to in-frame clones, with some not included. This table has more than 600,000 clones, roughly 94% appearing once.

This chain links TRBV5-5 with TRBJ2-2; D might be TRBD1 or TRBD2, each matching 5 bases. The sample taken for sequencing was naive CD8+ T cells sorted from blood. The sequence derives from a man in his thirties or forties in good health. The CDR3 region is CASSLEQGAPGELFF. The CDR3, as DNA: TGTGCCAGCAGCTTGGAGCAGGGAGCTCCCGGGGAGCTGTTTTTT.